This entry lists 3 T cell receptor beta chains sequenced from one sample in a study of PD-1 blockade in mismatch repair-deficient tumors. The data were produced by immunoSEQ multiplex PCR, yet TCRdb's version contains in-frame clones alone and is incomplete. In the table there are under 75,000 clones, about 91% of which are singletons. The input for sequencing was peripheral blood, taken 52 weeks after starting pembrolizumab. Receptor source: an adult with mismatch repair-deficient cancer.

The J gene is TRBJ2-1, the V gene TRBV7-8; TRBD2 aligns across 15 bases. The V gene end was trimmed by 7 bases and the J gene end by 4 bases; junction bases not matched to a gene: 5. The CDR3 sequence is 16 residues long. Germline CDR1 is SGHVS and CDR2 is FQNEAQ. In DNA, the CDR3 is TGTGCCAGCATAGGACTAGCGGGAGGGGTATACAATGAGCAGTTCTTC. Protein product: CASIGLAGGVYNEQFF.

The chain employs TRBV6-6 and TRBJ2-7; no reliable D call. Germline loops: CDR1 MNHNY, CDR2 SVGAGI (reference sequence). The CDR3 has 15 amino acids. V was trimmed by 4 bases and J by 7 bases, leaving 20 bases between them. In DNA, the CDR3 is TGTGCCAGCAGTTCCTGGAAAAATGGTATTCGGGAGCAGTACTTC. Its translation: CASSSWKNGIREQYF.

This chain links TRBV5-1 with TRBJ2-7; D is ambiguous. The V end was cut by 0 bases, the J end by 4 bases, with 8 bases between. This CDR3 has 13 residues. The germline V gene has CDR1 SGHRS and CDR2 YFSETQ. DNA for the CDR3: TGCGCCAGCAGCTTGGCCTTACAGTACGAGCAGTACTTC. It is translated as CASSLALQYEQYF.